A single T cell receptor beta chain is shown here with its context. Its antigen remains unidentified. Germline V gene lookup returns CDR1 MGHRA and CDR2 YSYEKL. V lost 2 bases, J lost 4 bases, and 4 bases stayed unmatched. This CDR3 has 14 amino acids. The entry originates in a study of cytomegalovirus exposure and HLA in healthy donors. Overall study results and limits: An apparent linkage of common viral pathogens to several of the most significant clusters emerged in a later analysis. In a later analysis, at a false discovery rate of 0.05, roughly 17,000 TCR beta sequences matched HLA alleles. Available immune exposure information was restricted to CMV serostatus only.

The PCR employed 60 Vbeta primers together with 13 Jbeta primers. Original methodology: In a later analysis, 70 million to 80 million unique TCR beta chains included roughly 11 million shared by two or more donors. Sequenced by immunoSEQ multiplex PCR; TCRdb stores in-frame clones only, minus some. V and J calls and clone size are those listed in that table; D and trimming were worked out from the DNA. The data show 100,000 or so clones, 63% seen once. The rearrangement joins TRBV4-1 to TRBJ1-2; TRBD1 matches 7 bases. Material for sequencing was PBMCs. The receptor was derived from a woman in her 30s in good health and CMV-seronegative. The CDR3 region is CASSQSGGTYGYTF. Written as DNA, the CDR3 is TGCGCCAGCAGCCAATCAGGGGGGACCTATGGCTACACCTTC.